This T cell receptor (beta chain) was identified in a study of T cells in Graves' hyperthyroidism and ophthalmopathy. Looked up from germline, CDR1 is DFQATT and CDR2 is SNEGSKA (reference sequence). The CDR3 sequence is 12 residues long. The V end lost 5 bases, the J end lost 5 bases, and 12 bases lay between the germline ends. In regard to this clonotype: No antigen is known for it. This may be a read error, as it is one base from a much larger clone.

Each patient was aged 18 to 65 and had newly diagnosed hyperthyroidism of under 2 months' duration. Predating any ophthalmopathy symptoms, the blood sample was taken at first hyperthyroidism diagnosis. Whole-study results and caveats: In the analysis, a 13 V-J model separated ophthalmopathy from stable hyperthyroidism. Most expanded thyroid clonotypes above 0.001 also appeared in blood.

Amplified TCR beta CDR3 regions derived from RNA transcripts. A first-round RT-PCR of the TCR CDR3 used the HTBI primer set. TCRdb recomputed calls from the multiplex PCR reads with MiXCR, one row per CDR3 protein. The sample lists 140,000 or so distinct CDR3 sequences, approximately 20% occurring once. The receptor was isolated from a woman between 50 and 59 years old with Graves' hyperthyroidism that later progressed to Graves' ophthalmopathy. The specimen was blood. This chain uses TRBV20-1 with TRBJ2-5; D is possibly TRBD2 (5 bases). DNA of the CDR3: TGCAGTGCTTTCACGGGGTCGGAGACCCAGTACTTC. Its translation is CSAFTGSETQYF.